The 24 T cell receptor beta chains listed next were all sequenced from one sample in a study of blood T cell repertoires in COVID-19. The repertoire was sequenced with immunoSEQ multiplex PCR; TCRdb's copy has only in-frame clones and lacks some. The sample consists of approximately 60,000 clones, 70% to 80% of them appearing once. Specimen: peripheral blood. The origin of the receptors is a man aged 50-60 years with active or convalescent COVID-19.

In this sample, this clone turned up once. J is TRBJ1-4 and V is TRBV4-2; TRBD1 matches 7 bases. The germline gives CDR1 LGHNA, CDR2 YNFKEQ. The trim removed 0 bases at V and 13 bases at J, leaving 14 bases unmatched. The CDR3 contains 16 residues. DNA of the CDR3: TGTGCCAGCAGCCAAGAGGGGCCAATCCGGGGACAGAGACTGTTTTTT. This sequence encodes CASSQEGPIRGQRLFF.

This clone appeared a few times. V gene TRBV29-1 combines with J gene TRBJ1-1; D unresolved. CDR3 length equals 11 residues. The germline CDR1 and CDR2 sequences are SQVTM and ANQGSEA. Trimming removed 4 bases at V and 6 bases at J, with 9 bases between. The CDR3 DNA reads TGCAGCGTTGCCAGGTACCCTGAAGCTTTCTTT. This codes for CSVARYPEAFF.

The chain links TRBV18 to TRBJ2-7, with 8 bases that match TRBD2. The CDR3 is made up of 14 amino acids. Germline CDR1 is KGHSH and CDR2 is LQKENI. Trimming at V came to 3 bases and at J to 6 bases, leaving 7 bases not matched to a gene. CDR3 DNA sequence: TGTGCCAGCTCACCTTCGGGGACTAGTCGCGAGCAGTACTTC. Amino acid sequence: CASSPSGTSREQYF.

This clone occurred a few times. This CDR3 is CASSRGRREYEQYF. The CDR3 region has the DNA TGTGCCAGCAGCCGCGGTCGGCGTGAGTACGAGCAGTACTTC. The chain has TRBV2 and TRBJ2-7; D call uncertain. Germline assignment: CDR1 SNHLY and CDR2 FYNNEI. The CDR3 loop spans 14 amino acids. V was shortened by 6 bases and J by 4 bases, with 16 bases between the two germline ends.

The sample holds a few counts of this clone. The chain recombines TRBV6-5 with TRBJ1-3, with TRBD1 as a possible D gene (5 bases). CDR1 and CDR2 from the germline V gene are MNHEY and SVGAGI. The length of the CDR3 is 15 residues. V lost 5 bases and J lost 0, with 11 bases in between. Written as DNA, the CDR3 is TGTGCCAGCAGTACCGACAGCTACTCTGGAAACACCATATATTTT. Amino acid sequence: CASSTDSYSGNTIYF.

The chain is built from TRBV6-5 and TRBJ2-7; 8 bases line up with TRBD2. CDR3 size: 13 residues. Germline loops: CDR1 MNHEY, CDR2 SVGAGI. Trimming took 6 bases from V and 1 from J; bases not matched to a gene: 2. The CDR3 DNA is TGTGCCAGCAGGACTAGCGCTTCCTACGAGCAGTACTTC. Protein product: CASRTSASYEQYF.

CDR3 sequence: CASSPLGAGEQETQYF. The CDR3 DNA is TGTGCCAGCAGCCCCCTGGGAGCGGGGGAACAAGAGACCCAGTACTTC. The gene calls are TRBV9 and TRBJ2-5; TRBD2 agrees at 8 bases. CDR1 is SGDLS and CDR2 is YYNGEE in the germline V gene. The trim removed 4 bases at V and 2 bases at J, leaving 10 bases unmatched. The CDR3 is 16 amino acids. The full variable domain, its missing parts supplied by reference TRBV9 and TRBJ2-5, is DSGVTQTPKHLITATGQRVTLRCSPRSGDLSVYWYQQSLDQGLQFLIQYYNGEERAKGNILERFSAQQFPDLHSELNLSSLELGDSALYFCASSPLGAGEQETQYFGPGTRLLVL.

The chain joins TRBV2 to TRBJ2-7; D is perhaps TRBD2 (6 bases). CDR1 is SNHLY, CDR2 FYNNEI, per germline. This CDR3 has 12 amino acids. V was pared by 6 bases and J by 4 bases, with 10 bases between. The CDR3 region is CASRKEGYEQYF. The CDR3 bases are TGTGCCAGCAGGAAGGAGGGATACGAGCAGTACTTC.

This clone was seen a handful of times. This chain links TRBV18 with TRBJ1-1; D is ambiguous. V was pared by 6 bases and J by 7 bases, with 15 bases between. Germline CDR1 reads KGHSH; CDR2 reads LQKENI. The CDR3 is 13 residues long. CDR3 residues: CASSPRGIDEAFF. The CDR3 DNA is TGTGCCAGCTCCCCTAGAGGGATAGATGAAGCTTTCTTT.

Within the sample, this clone is medium-sized. Other DNA sequences in this sample translate to the same CDR3. The chain carries TRBV12-3 or TRBV12-4 and TRBJ1-2, with D maybe TRBD1 (6 bases). Trimming removed 6 bases at V and 2 bases at J, with 10 bases between. This CDR3 has 13 amino acids. Here the CDR3 reads CASSLGTNYGYTF. CDR3 DNA: TGTGCCAGCAGCCTGGGGACAAACTATGGCTACACCTTC.

The chain is built from TRBV5-1 and TRBJ2-2, with 9 positions matching TRBD1. This CDR3 contains 16 residues. Germline V CDR1 and CDR2: SGHRS, YFSETQ. V gave up 4 bases and J gave up 5 bases; unmatched junction bases: 9. The CDR3 here is CASSGRGQGGTGELFF. DNA for the CDR3: TGCGCCAGCAGCGGCCGGGGACAGGGAGGTACCGGGGAGCTGTTTTTT.

V and J are TRBV7-9 and TRBJ2-5; TRBD1 agrees at 7 bases. Trimming removed 7 bases from V and 4 bases from J; junction bases left unmatched: 12. The CDR3 loop spans 15 amino acids. Germline values: CDR1 SEHNR, CDR2 FQNEAQ (reference sequence). The CDR3 nucleotides read TGTGCCAGCACGCCAACAGGGGCGATTTCAGAGACCCAGTACTTC. Its protein is CASTPTGAISETQYF.

This clone was detected only once. The chain carries TRBV3-1 (or the pseudogene TRBV3-2) and TRBJ1-4; possible D gene TRBD1, 5 bases. Germline V CDR1 and CDR2: LGHDT, YNNKEL (reference sequence). The V gene lost 6 bases and the J gene lost 0 bases, with 8 bases spanning the gap. The CDR3 is 14 amino acids. The CDR3 sequence is CASSQGATNEKLFF. The CDR3 DNA follows: TGTGCCAGCAGTCAGGGTGCAACTAATGAAAAACTGTTTTTT.

This clone occurred once. J is TRBJ2-7 and V is TRBV9; a possible D gene is TRBD2 (6 bases). V was pared by 4 bases and J by 7 bases, with 21 bases between. CDR3 length: 15 amino acids. Germline lookup yields CDR1 SGDLS and CDR2 YYNGEE. The CDR3 DNA reads TGTGCCAGCAGCAGCCAGCCCGGGAGCGGCAGTGAGCAGTACTTC. This sequence encodes CASSSQPGSGSEQYF.

The V and J genes are TRBV7-3 and TRBJ2-1, with 10 nucleotides matching TRBD2. The CDR3 spans 16 residues. The V gene's germline CDR1 is SGHTA and CDR2 FQGTGA. J gave up 1 base and V 4 bases, and 4 bases lay outside the gene matches. The CDR3 is CASSSPGLASYNEQFF. The CDR3 coding sequence is TGTGCCAGCAGCTCCCCGGGACTAGCGTCCTACAATGAGCAGTTCTTC.

This chain links TRBV6-6 with TRBJ1-5, with D possibly matching TRBD1 (6 bases). Trimming pared 5 bases from V and 4 bases from J, leaving 15 bases between. CDR3 length: 15 residues. Germline V lookup: CDR1 MNHNY, CDR2 SVGAGI (reference sequence). The CDR3, as DNA: TGTGCCAGCAGTCGCCGTGGGGGCGTTAATCAGCCCCAGCATTTT. It codes for CASSRRGGVNQPQHF.

This clone was found a few times. CDR3 DNA sequence: TGTGCCAGCAGTTCCCGCCCGCGATACTACGAGCAGTACTTC. Amino acid sequence: CASSSRPRYYEQYF. The chain couples TRBV6-5 to TRBJ2-7, with D unclear. Germline assignment: CDR1 MNHEY and CDR2 SVGAGI. The CDR3 loop spans 14 amino acids. V shed 4 bases and J shed 3 bases, with 13 bases lying between them.

This clone was counted only a few times. The rearrangement uses TRBV11-2 and TRBJ2-2; tentative D call: TRBD2 (6 bases). CDR1 is SGHAT, CDR2 FQNNGV, per germline. V lost 2 bases, J lost 1 base, and 14 bases lay in between. The CDR3 is 17 amino acids. As DNA, the CDR3 is TGTGCCAGCAGCTTACTCGCGGCGCGGGGGAACACCGGGGAGCTGTTTTTT. Encoded protein: CASSLLAARGNTGELFF.

The V and J genes are TRBV5-1 and TRBJ2-1; a weak D match, TRBD1 (5 bases). Germline V gene sequence: CDR1 SGHRS, CDR2 YFSETQ. Trimming removed 1 base from V and 0 bases from J, with 8 bases in between. There are 15 residues in the CDR3. This chain's CDR3 is CASSLSTDSYNEQFF. Here the CDR3 DNA reads TGCGCCAGCAGCTTGTCGACAGACTCCTACAATGAGCAGTTCTTC.

This chain joins TRBV5-4 and TRBJ2-5; D perhaps matches TRBD1 (6 bases). CDR3 length equals 15 residues. Trimming removed 1 base from V and 4 bases from J, with 14 bases in between. The germline gives CDR1 SGHNT, CDR2 YYREEE (reference sequence). The CDR3 DNA is TGTGCCAGCAGCTTGAAGGGGGAAGGAGGAGAGACCCAGTACTTC. It codes for CASSLKGEGGETQYF.

CDR3 residues: CAWSQGGGQPQHF. CDR3 bases: TGTGCCTGGAGTCAGGGGGGCGGTCAGCCCCAGCATTTT. J is TRBJ1-5 and V is TRBV30; 7 nucleotides match TRBD1. The V gene end was trimmed by 2 bases and the J gene end by 6 bases; junction bases not matched to a gene: 4. Germline CDR1 is GTSNPN and CDR2 is SVGIG (reference sequence). The CDR3 loop spans 13 amino acids. The variable domain in full, with the rest retrieved from reference TRBV30 and TRBJ1-5, is SQTIHQWPATLVQPVGSPLSLECTVEGTSNPNLYWYRQAAGRGLQLLFYSVGIGQISSEVPQNLSASRPQDRQFILSSKKLLLSDSGFYLCAWSQGGGQPQHFGDGTRLSIL.

V gene TRBV15 combines with J gene TRBJ1-2; D remains ambiguous. Trimming cost V 4 bases and J 3 bases, with 15 bases left between them. Germline loops: CDR1 LNHNV, CDR2 YYDKDF (reference sequence). The CDR3 is made up of 15 amino acids. CDR3 nucleotide sequence: TGTGCCACCAGCATTGATCGGCCCCAGGACTATGGCTACACCTTC. The encoded protein is CATSIDRPQDYGYTF.

The CDR3 DNA reads as TGTGCCAGCAGCAAGAGTGCAACTAATGAAAAACTGTTTTTT. Its protein product is CASSKSATNEKLFF. The chain couples TRBV3-1 (or the pseudogene TRBV3-2) to TRBJ1-4, with D uncertain. Trimming took 5 bases from V and 0 from J, leaving 7 bases between them. The germline CDR1 and CDR2 sequences are LGHDT and YNNKEL (reference sequence). The CDR3 runs 14 residues.

The V and J genes are TRBV28 and TRBJ1-2; TRBD1 might be the D (5 bases). This CDR3 has 14 residues. Trimming removed 4 bases at V and 4 bases at J, with 13 bases between. Germline CDR1 reads MDHEN; CDR2 reads SYDVKM. CDR3 loop: CASSSAGLSYGYTF. The CDR3 DNA sequence: TGTGCCAGCAGTTCGGCAGGGCTCTCCTATGGCTACACCTTC.